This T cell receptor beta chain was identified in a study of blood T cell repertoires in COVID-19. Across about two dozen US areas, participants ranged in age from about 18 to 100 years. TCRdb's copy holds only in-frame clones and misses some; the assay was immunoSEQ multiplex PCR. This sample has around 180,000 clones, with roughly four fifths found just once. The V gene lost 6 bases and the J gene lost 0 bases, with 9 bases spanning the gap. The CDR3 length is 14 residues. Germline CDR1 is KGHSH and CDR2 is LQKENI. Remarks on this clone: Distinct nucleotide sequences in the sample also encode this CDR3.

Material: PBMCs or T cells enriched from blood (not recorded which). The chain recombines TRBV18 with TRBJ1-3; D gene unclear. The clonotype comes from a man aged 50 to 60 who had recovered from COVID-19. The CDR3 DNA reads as TGTGCCAGCTCCCCCACGGTCTCTGGAAACACCATATATTTT. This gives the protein CASSPTVSGNTIYF. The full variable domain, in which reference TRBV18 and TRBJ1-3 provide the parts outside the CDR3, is NAGVMQNPRHLVRRRGQEARLRCSPMKGHSHVYWYRQLPEEGLKFMVYLQKENIIDESGMPKERFSAEFPKEGPSILRIQQVVRGDSAAYFCASSPTVSGNTIYFGEGSWLTVV.